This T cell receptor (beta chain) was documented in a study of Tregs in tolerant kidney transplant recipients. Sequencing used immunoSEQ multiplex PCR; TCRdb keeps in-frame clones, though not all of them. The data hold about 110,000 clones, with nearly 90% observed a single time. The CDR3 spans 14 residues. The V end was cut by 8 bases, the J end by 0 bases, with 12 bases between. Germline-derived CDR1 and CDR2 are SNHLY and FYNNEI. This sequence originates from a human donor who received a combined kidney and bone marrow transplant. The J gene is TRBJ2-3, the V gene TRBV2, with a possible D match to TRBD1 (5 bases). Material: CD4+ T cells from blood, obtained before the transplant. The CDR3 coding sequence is TGTGCCAGCGGGCAGGGATCTAGCACAGATACGCAGTATTTT. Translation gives CASGQGSSTDTQYF.